This TCR beta chain stems from a study of blood T cells in healthy people across ages (dated by TCRdb to the mid-2010s). Some background on the complete study: Template switching captured roughly one uniquely barcoded TCR beta cDNA molecule per two T cells in model experiments. Using deep sequencing normalized with unique cDNA molecular identifiers, the study measured how TCR beta repertoire diversity changes with age. The donors were split into four age groups: young (average 16 years), middle-aged (roughly 40), aged (62) and long-lived (over 80). To avoid experimental bias, donors of different ages were distributed randomly across sequencing lanes. For two donors (one aged 18 to 30 and one aged 80 or older), the study analyzed two additional independent replicas of 1 million unique cDNA reads from the same blood draw.

Library preparation used 5' RACE. The sequencing machine was an Illumina HiSeq 2500. A second PCR of roughly 6 to 12 cycles was performed with a sample-barcoded 5' primer and a J-beta primer mix. A template-switch 5' adaptor carrying 12 random nucleotides introduced a unique molecular identifier onto each TCR beta cDNA molecule. Each sample yielded at least 2.5 million CDR3-containing paired-end reads. The Mint cDNA synthesis kit, primed by a TRBC-specific oligonucleotide, was used to synthesize first-strand cDNA from all RNA. Following uracil-DNA glycosylase treatment, a first 18-cycle PCR with universal primers M1SS and BC2_uni_R was performed on all cDNA. The study's own analysis went as follows. For normalization, 1 million high-quality reads, each with a distinct molecular identifier, were randomly selected from each sample. Reads with shared molecular identifiers were discarded instead of being binned into consensus sequences. CDR3 identification, clonotype clustering and error correction used MiTCR with a Q25 quality threshold and the strictest error-elimination algorithm. A nonparametric unseen species model using Euler transformation provided a lower-bound estimate of total TCR beta diversity. In-frame beta chains were kept once TCRdb had trimmed the public reads at Q25 with fastp and called clones with MiXCR. Here each entry gathers all rows of one CDR3 protein and keeps the most common genes and DNA. The V and J calls, along with clone size, are taken from TCRdb and not from the paper's own processing. The sample table lists hundreds of thousands of distinct CDR3 sequences, about 30% of them with a count of one. The top ten hold 15% of the sample.

The germline V and J ends show losses of 5 bases and 7 bases respectively, and no gene match explains 11 bases of the junction. Its CDR3 holds 16 amino acids, cysteine through phenylalanine. Only the CDR3 DNA stays, 48 bases, in frame from base 1. As encoded in the germline V gene, CDR1 is SGHTA while CDR2 is FQGNSA. The donors were some 39 Caucasian individuals from Russia, aged 6 to 90 years, who were systemically healthy. Roughly 10 milliliters of peripheral blood were drawn from each donor into EDTA-treated Vacutainer tubes. Ficoll-Paque density-gradient centrifugation was used to isolate PBMCs, with at least 6.5 million per sample. Total RNA was extracted from PBMCs with Trizol reagent, with at least 5 micrograms obtained per sample. For every donor, flow cytometry on a PBMC aliquot measured the percentage of naive CD45RAhigh/CD27high T cells. This clonotype was seen a few times. The antigen it recognizes is unknown. The record has no base qualities; no much larger clone is one base away.

What the authors observed across the whole study: The long-lived group showed more naive CD4+ T cells, fewer expanded clones and increased TCR diversity than the aged group, suggesting age selection. Estimates of total diversity based on one million sequenced T cells were regarded as lower bounds and as underestimates. Donor CMV infection status was unknown, potentially confounding age-related changes in expanded clonotypes. A strong correlation was found between observed TCR beta diversity and the percentage of naive T cells measured by flow cytometry. As age increased, observed TCR beta diversity per million T cells dropped in a roughly linear way, and a significant reduction was already evident by age about 40. Because profiling used bulk unsorted PBMCs, naive and antigen-experienced compartments could not be compared conclusively.

The chain joins TRBV7-2 to TRBJ1-5, with 10 bases aligning to TRBD1. The material sequenced was blood. The TCR comes from an elderly woman in good health. Donor details come from another sample of the same person, matched by shared clones. The nucleotides are TGTGCCAGCAGCCTTCCGGGACAGGGGCTCCGGCAGCCCCAGCATTTT. Translated, it reads CASSLPGQGLRQPQHF.